One and the same sample provided the 8 T cell receptor beta chains below, sequenced in a study of cytomegalovirus exposure and HLA in healthy donors. 13 Jbeta primers and 60 Vbeta primers were used for the PCR. The method was immunoSEQ multiplex PCR; TCRdb's version includes in-frame clones alone and lacks a portion of them. In all, the sample yields 100,000 to 150,000 clones. The sequenced sample was PBMCs. The receptors stem from a man between 18 and 29 years old in good health and CMV-seronegative.

The rearrangement joins TRBV5-1 to TRBJ2-7; the D gene is possibly TRBD1 (5 bases). The CDR3 covers 12 residues. Germline-derived CDR1 and CDR2 are SGHRS and YFSETQ. Trimming shortened V by 0 bases and J by 6 bases, and 7 bases separated the two germline ends. This CDR3 reads CASSLAGAEQYF. The CDR3 DNA is TGCGCCAGCAGCTTGGCTGGGGCCGAGCAGTACTTC.

The V gene is TRBV5-1, the J gene TRBJ2-5; 9 nucleotides match TRBD2. CDR3 length: 16 residues. The V gene end was trimmed by 6 bases and the J gene end by 5 bases; junction bases not matched to a gene: 14. Germline lookup yields CDR1 SGHRS and CDR2 YFSETQ. CDR3 residues: CASTRGGREGHETQYF. The CDR3 DNA is TGCGCCAGCACACGAGGAGGGCGGGAGGGCCACGAGACCCAGTACTTC.

This chain joins TRBV5-1 and TRBJ1-2; D is undetermined. The CDR3 totals 16 residues. Trimming pared 0 bases from V and 2 bases from J, leaving 14 bases between. The germline V gene has CDR1 SGHRS and CDR2 YFSETQ. The CDR3 reads CASSLGGQASNYGYTF. In nucleotides, the CDR3 is TGCGCCAGCAGCTTGGGTGGTCAGGCCTCAAACTATGGCTACACCTTC.

V is TRBV5-4 and J is TRBJ1-1, with D hard to call. Germline V lookup: CDR1 SGHNT, CDR2 YYREEE (reference sequence). The CDR3 covers 14 residues. V was shortened by 2 bases and J by 6 bases, with 14 bases between the two germline ends. The CDR3 DNA reads TGTGCCAGCAGCTTCGGAGGGAACCGAGCTGAAGCTTTCTTT. This sequence encodes CASSFGGNRAEAFF.

The gene calls are TRBV21-1 and TRBJ2-7; the table's D call of TRBD1 was not tested on the DNA. TRBV21-1 is assigned pseudogene status. This CDR3 contains 15 residues. The CDR3 sequence is CASKAGTDNYYEQYF. The CDR3 DNA follows: TGTGCCAGCAAGGCCGGAACGGACAATTACTACGAGCAGTACTTC.

This chain uses TRBV19 with TRBJ2-2; D gene ambiguous. The CDR3 is made up of 15 amino acids. Germline CDR1 reads LNHDA; CDR2 reads SQIVND (reference sequence). V was clipped by 7 bases and J by 1 base, with 13 bases between them. The CDR3 spells CASTPSLLNTGELFF. The CDR3 DNA follows: TGTGCCAGTACCCCAAGCCTCCTGAACACCGGGGAGCTGTTTTTT. The full variable domain, rest sourced from reference TRBV19 and TRBJ2-2, is DGGITQSPKYLFRKEGQNVTLSCEQNLNHDAMYWYRQDPGQGLRLIYYSQIVNDFQKGDIAEGYSVSREKKESFPLTVTSAQKNPTAFYLCASTPSLLNTGELFFGEGSRLTVL.

The rearrangement uses TRBV9 and TRBJ2-1, with a weak D call TRBD2 (6 bases). The germline gives CDR1 SGDLS, CDR2 YYNGEE. The ends were cut back, 3 bases at V and 4 bases at J, with 8 bases in the middle. This CDR3 is 13 amino acids long. CDR3 amino acids: CASSGREYNEQFF. CDR3 bases: TGTGCCAGCAGCGGGCGGGAATACAATGAGCAGTTCTTC.

The V call is TRBV25-1, the J call TRBJ1-3; D perhaps matches TRBD1 (5 bases). Per germline, CDR1 MGHDK and CDR2 SYGVNS. V was clipped by 5 bases and J by 4 bases, with 15 bases between them. This CDR3 spans 15 amino acids. The chain's CDR3 is CASSFMGGTGNTIYF. As DNA, the CDR3 is TGTGCCAGCAGTTTCATGGGGGGGACCGGAAACACCATATATTTT.